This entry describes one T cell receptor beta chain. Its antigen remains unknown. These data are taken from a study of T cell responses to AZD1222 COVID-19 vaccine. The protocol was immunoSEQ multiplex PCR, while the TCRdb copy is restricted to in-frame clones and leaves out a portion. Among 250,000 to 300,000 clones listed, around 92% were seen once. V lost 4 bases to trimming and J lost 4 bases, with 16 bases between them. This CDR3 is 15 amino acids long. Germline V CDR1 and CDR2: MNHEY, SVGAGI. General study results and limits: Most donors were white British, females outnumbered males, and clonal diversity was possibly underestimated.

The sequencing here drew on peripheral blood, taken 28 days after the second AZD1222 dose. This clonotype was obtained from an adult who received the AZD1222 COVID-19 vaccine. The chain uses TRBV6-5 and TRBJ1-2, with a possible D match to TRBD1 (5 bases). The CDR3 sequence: CASSSPQGPPYGYTF. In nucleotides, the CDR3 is TGTGCCAGCAGTTCCCCCCAGGGCCCACCCTATGGCTACACCTTC.